These 28 T cell receptor beta chains share one sample of origin, sequenced in a study of glioma-infiltrating T cells. Amplification of TCR alpha and beta CDR3 regions from RNA used iRepertoire nested multiplex PCR. A single record per CDR3 protein comes from TCRdb applying MiXCR to the multiplex PCR reads. This sample has fewer than 200,000 distinct CDR3 sequences, with over 25% found just once. The source material was glioma tissue, nonneoplastic brain tissue, or PBMCs (not recorded which). The origin of the receptors is a human donor with low-grade glioma or glioblastoma, undergoing nonglioma brain surgery, or in good health (not recorded which).

This clonotype came up many times. The chain carries TRBV7-9 and TRBJ2-1, with D perhaps matching TRBD2 (6 bases). Germline V gene sequence: CDR1 SEHNR, CDR2 FQNEAQ (reference sequence). This CDR3 is built from 12 residues. Between the trimmed V and J ends, which lost 6 bases and 9 bases, there was a span of 12 bases. The CDR3 reads CASSWDSGEQFF. CDR3 DNA sequence: TGTGCCAGCAGTTGGGACTCAGGTGAGCAGTTCTTC.

This clonotype was observed many times. The J gene is TRBJ2-7, the V gene TRBV10-1; possible D gene TRBD2, 5 bases. The germline V and J ends were trimmed by 4 bases and 3 bases, with 16 bases remaining between them. This CDR3 contains 15 residues. CDR1 and CDR2 (germline): WNHNN, SYGVQD (reference sequence). The CDR3 DNA sequence: TGCGCCAGCAGTGGTAGGACTCCCGCCGTCTACGAGCAGTACTTC. Translation gives CASSGRTPAVYEQYF.

This clonotype has a count of ten or more. The CDR3 loop is CASSSTTSPNEQFF. CDR3 coding DNA: TGTGCCAGTAGTTCGACGACTAGCCCCAATGAGCAGTTCTTC. The V and J genes are TRBV19 and TRBJ2-1; 7 bases fit TRBD2. The CDR3 is 14 residues long. CDR1 LNHDA and CDR2 SQIVND come from the germline V gene (reference sequence). V lost 5 bases, J lost 6 bases, and 7 bases stayed unmatched.

A note on this clonotype: Germline is not matched at one junction end, which may reflect a read error. The chain recombines TRBV6-1 with TRBJ2-5; D call uncertain. Looked up from germline, CDR1 is MNHNS and CDR2 is SASEGT. The length of the CDR3 is 11 residues. Here the CDR3 DNA reads TGTTCCAGCATCCCCACCACCGCCCAGTACTTC. It specifies CSSIPTTAQYF.

This chain joins TRBV4-1 and TRBJ1-5; TRBD1 matches 10 bases. CDR1 is MGHRA, CDR2 YSYEKL, per germline. The CDR3 runs 16 residues. The CDR3 DNA reads TGCGTTAGCAGCCAAGATTTTGACAGGGGGCATCAGCCCCAGCATTTT. Encoded protein: CVSSQDFDRGHQPQHF.

This clonotype was detected ten times or more. The chain is built from TRBV4-1 and TRBJ2-1; tentatively, D is TRBD2 (5 bases). Trimming pared 0 bases from V and 0 bases from J, leaving 9 bases between. The CDR3 is 16 residues long. Germline V CDR1 and CDR2: MGHRA, YSYEKL. CDR3 protein: CASSQELASSYNEQFF. DNA for the CDR3: TGCGCCAGCAGCCAAGAGCTAGCTAGCTCCTACAATGAGCAGTTCTTC.

This clonotype was recorded many times. CDR3 nucleotides: TGTGCCAGCAGGGGGCCAACTAATGAAAAACTGTTTTTT. Translation: CASRGPTNEKLFF. The rearrangement uses TRBV6-1 and TRBJ1-4; maybe TRBD1 (5 bases). Per germline, CDR1 MNHNS and CDR2 SASEGT. The CDR3 is made up of 13 amino acids. Deletions cut 6 bases from V and 0 bases from J, with 5 bases between.

In its sample, this clonotype was seen many times. The chain couples TRBV4-1 to TRBJ2-2; 7 positions agree with TRBD1. V shed 3 bases and J 7 bases; nucleotides not matched to a gene: 2. The CDR3 contains 13 residues. CDR1 MGHRA and CDR2 YSYEKL come from the germline V gene. Here the CDR3 reads CASSQDRRGELFF. The CDR3 region has the DNA TGCGCCAGCAGCCAGGACAGGCGCGGGGAGCTGTTTTTT.

A word on this clonotype: A much larger clone is a single base away; this may be a read error. The conserved phenylalanine or tryptophan is not found at the CDR3 terminus, so this likely reflects a read error. J is TRBJ2-1 and V is TRBV12-3 or TRBV12-4, with 9 positions matching TRBD2. The ends lost 6 bases at V and 6 bases at J; junction bases unmatched: 9. The CDR3 runs to 15 residues. In nucleotides, the CDR3 is TGTGCCAGCAGCCCAATAGCGGGAGTCCGCAATGAGCAGTTCTTA. Encoded protein: CASSPIAGVRNEQFL.

The chain carries TRBV5-4 and TRBJ2-2; 8 nucleotides align to TRBD1. V shed 3 bases, J shed 2 bases, and the junction held 3 bases outside the gene matches. The CDR3 spans 15 residues. Looked up from germline, CDR1 is SGHNT and CDR2 is YYREEE (reference sequence). Here the CDR3 reads CASSSGQGNTGELFF. The CDR3 bases are TGTGCCAGCAGCTCAGGACAGGGAAACACCGGGGAGCTGTTTTTT.

This clonotype was detected ten times or more. The chain joins TRBV7-9 to TRBJ2-2, with 8 bases fitting TRBD2. Germline trimming cut 3 bases from V and 6 bases from J; bases unmatched to any gene: 6. The CDR3 consists of 15 residues. Germline-derived CDR1 and CDR2 are SEHNR and FQNEAQ (reference sequence). CDR3 DNA sequence: TGTGCCAGCAGCTTGATTCGGGGGGGACCCGGGGAGCTGTTTTTT. Protein: CASSLIRGGPGELFF.

This clonotype was found many times. This chain connects TRBV27 to TRBJ2-3; 7 bases are a match to TRBD2. The CDR3 covers 16 residues. Germline lookup yields CDR1 MNHEY and CDR2 SMNVEV (reference sequence). Trimming removed 6 bases from V and 1 base from J; junction bases left unmatched: 10. Here the CDR3 reads CASSLGMSGGTDTQYF. The CDR3 region has the DNA TGTGCCAGCAGCTTGGGGATGAGCGGGGGCACAGATACGCAGTATTTT.

The sample holds many counts of this clonotype. CDR3 amino acids: CASSIRQNNQPQHF. CDR3 in DNA: TGTGCCAGCAGCATAAGACAGAACAATCAGCCCCAGCATTTT. This chain uses TRBV7-2 with TRBJ1-5; tentatively, D is TRBD1 (5 bases). The CDR3 is made up of 14 amino acids. In germline, CDR1 is SGHTA, CDR2 FQGNSA. Deletions cut 5 bases from V and 3 bases from J, with 11 bases between.

Many counts were recorded for this clonotype. The J gene is TRBJ2-5, the V gene TRBV7-3; D not resolved. Per the germline V gene, CDR1 is SGHTA and CDR2 is FQGTGA. V dropped 4 bases and J dropped 1 base, with 13 bases sitting between them. The CDR3 consists of 15 residues. The CDR3 nucleotides are TGTGCCAGCAGCTCTACTGCCGGCCTCCAAGAGACCCAGTACTTC. Encoded protein: CASSSTAGLQETQYF.

This clonotype was counted many times. V is TRBV24-1 and J is TRBJ2-1, with 12 nucleotides matching TRBD1. This CDR3 is built from 15 residues. Germline loops: CDR1 KGHDR, CDR2 SFDVKD. J was trimmed by 7 bases and V by 4 bases; bases with no gene match: 4. CDR3 sequence reads: CATSDSGQGANEQFF. The CDR3 coding sequence is TGTGCCACCAGTGACTCGGGACAGGGGGCAAATGAGCAGTTCTTC.

In its sample, this clonotype was seen many times. The rearrangement joins TRBV15 to TRBJ2-1; the match to TRBD2 covers 8 bases. With 5 bases clipped from V and 1 base from J, the junction kept 10 bases outside the gene matches. This CDR3 has 17 amino acids. Germline V lookup: CDR1 LNHNV, CDR2 YYDKDF (reference sequence). CDR3 region: CATSGKSGSSSYNEQFF. CDR3 sequence (DNA): TGTGCCACCAGCGGGAAAAGCGGGAGTAGTTCCTACAATGAGCAGTTCTTC.

In regard to this clonotype: An end of the junction does not agree with germline; a read error may underlie this. The rearrangement links TRBV14 to TRBJ2-1; D is perhaps TRBD2 (6 bases). The V gene's germline CDR1 is SGHDN and CDR2 FVKESK. This CDR3 spans 12 amino acids. The CDR3, as DNA: TGTTCCAGCAGCCCCTTGACTAGGGTGCAGTTCTTC. Protein sequence: CSSSPLTRVQFF. Complete variable domain (other parts from reference TRBV14 and TRBJ2-1): EAGVTQFPSHSVIEKGQTVTLRCDPISGHDNLYWYRRVMGKEIKFLLHFVKESKQDESGMPNNRFLAERTGGTYSTLKVQPAELEDSGVYFCSSSPLTRVQFFGPGTRLTVL.

The chain uses TRBV10-3 and TRBJ2-1; no definite D call. The CDR3 has 13 amino acids. V lost 9 bases to trimming and J lost 2 bases, with 11 bases between them. CDR1 and CDR2 from the germline V gene are ENHRY and SYGVKD. The CDR3 nucleotides are TGTGCCATAAGCACGGAAGCCTACAATGAGCAGTTCTTC. This encodes CAISTEAYNEQFF.

This clonotype was detected once. A much larger clone differs from this one at a single base, so this may be a read error. The rearrangement joins TRBV19 to TRBJ1-5; D is unclear. Trimming pared 6 bases from V and 7 bases from J, leaving 16 bases between. This CDR3 contains 14 residues. Germline V gene sequence: CDR1 LNHDA, CDR2 SQIVND (reference sequence). CDR3 in amino acids: CASSEGGEYQPQHF. The CDR3 DNA reads as TGTGCCAGTAGCGAGGGTGGGGAGTACCAGCCCCAGCATTTT.

This clonotype has ten or more counts. V gene TRBV7-2 combines with J gene TRBJ2-7; D remains unclear. Trimming took 2 bases from V and 2 from J, leaving 10 bases between them. The CDR3 sequence is 14 residues long. Germline CDR1 reads SGHTA; CDR2 reads FQGNSA. DNA of the CDR3: TGTGCCAGCAGCTTATCTAAGGTACCCTACGAGCAGTACTTC. This gives the protein CASSLSKVPYEQYF.

Ten or more counts support this clonotype. J is TRBJ2-1 and V is TRBV20-1, with TRBD2 matching 11 bases. Trimming took 1 base from V and 9 from J; bases not matched to a gene: 11. The CDR3 extends over 16 amino acids. Per the germline V gene, CDR1 is DFQATT and CDR2 is SNEGSKA (reference sequence). DNA for the CDR3: TGCAGTGCTAGAGCCCCTGGACTAGCGGGTTATGGTGAGCAGTTCTTC. Its protein product is CSARAPGLAGYGEQFF.

The chain has TRBV7-9 and TRBJ2-7, with 8 bases identical to TRBD2. Germline CDR1 SEHNR, CDR2 FQNEAQ (reference sequence). The J segment lost 6 bases and the V segment lost 5 bases, leaving 6 bases of the junction unmatched. This CDR3 comprises 13 residues. The CDR3 DNA reads TGTGCCAGCAGCCTTGGACTAGCAGCCGAGCAGTACTTC. Amino acids: CASSLGLAAEQYF. Using reference TRBV7-9 and TRBJ2-7 for the parts outside the CDR3, the full variable domain is DTGVSQNPRHKITKRGQNVTFRCDPISEHNRLYWYRQTLGQGPEFLTYFQNEAQLEKSRLLSDRFSAERPKGSFSTLEIQRTEQGDSAMYLCASSLGLAAEQYFGPGTRLTVT.

The chain recombines TRBV29-1 with TRBJ2-3; the match to TRBD2 covers 16 bases. Trimming removed 6 bases from V and 0 bases from J; junction bases left unmatched: 6. This CDR3 comprises 17 residues. Germline V gives CDR1 SQVTM, CDR2 ANQGSEA. The chain's CDR3 is CSVTGTSGRGSTDTQYF. For the CDR3, the DNA is TGCAGCGTGACCGGGACTAGCGGGAGGGGTAGCACAGATACGCAGTATTTT.

As for this clonotype: A much larger clone differs from this one at a single base, so this may be a read error. The rearrangement joins TRBV29-1 to TRBJ1-1; D is uncertain. Trimming cost V 4 bases and J 3 bases, with 6 bases left between them. CDR3 length: 11 amino acids. CDR1 SQVTM and CDR2 ANQGSEA come from the germline V gene. The CDR3 sequence: CSVGADTEAFF. CDR3 nucleotides: TGCAGCGTTGGTGCGGACACTGAAGCTTTCTTT.

V and J are TRBV7-9 and TRBJ2-5, with 7 bases lining up with TRBD2. Germline-derived CDR1 and CDR2 are SEHNR and FQNEAQ (reference sequence). CDR3 length equals 15 residues. The CDR3 protein is CVSSSSPGLQETQYF. CDR3 DNA sequence: TGTGTTAGCAGCTCCAGTCCGGGACTACAAGAGACCCAGTACTTC.

The chain employs TRBV5-4 and TRBJ2-7, with 7 bases identical to TRBD1. The V and J ends lost 1 base and 2 bases, in that order; junction bases with no gene match: 6. This CDR3 has 15 residues. CDR1 SGHNT and CDR2 YYREEE come from the germline V gene (reference sequence). The CDR3 bases are TGTGCCAGCAGCTTGAAGACAGGGAGTACCTACGAGCAGTACTTC. Encoded protein: CASSLKTGSTYEQYF.

With respect to this clonotype: Being one base from a much bigger clone, this may be a read error. V and J are TRBV5-4 and TRBJ1-5; no clear D gene. Per the germline V gene, CDR1 is SGHNT and CDR2 is YYREEE (reference sequence). The CDR3 runs to 15 residues. This CDR3 reads CASRLGPAGNQPQHF. The CDR3 bases are TGTGCCAGCAGATTGGGCCCTGCGGGCAATCAGCCCCAGCATTTT.

In its sample, this clonotype was seen many times. This chain links TRBV7-2 with TRBJ2-3; no reliable D call. CDR3 size: 15 residues. Germline CDR1 SGHTA, CDR2 FQGNSA. V was clipped by 4 bases and J by 0 bases, with 11 bases between them. CDR3 region: CASSSQPASTDTQYF. The CDR3 nucleotides are TGTGCCAGCAGCTCCCAACCCGCTAGCACAGATACGCAGTATTTT. Full variable domain (missing parts from reference TRBV7-2 and TRBJ2-3): GAGVSQSPSNKVTEKGKDVELRCDPISGHTALYWYRQSLGQGLEFLIYFQGNSAPDKSGLPSDRFSAERTGGSVSTLTIQRTQQEDSAVYLCASSSQPASTDTQYFGPGTRLTVL.